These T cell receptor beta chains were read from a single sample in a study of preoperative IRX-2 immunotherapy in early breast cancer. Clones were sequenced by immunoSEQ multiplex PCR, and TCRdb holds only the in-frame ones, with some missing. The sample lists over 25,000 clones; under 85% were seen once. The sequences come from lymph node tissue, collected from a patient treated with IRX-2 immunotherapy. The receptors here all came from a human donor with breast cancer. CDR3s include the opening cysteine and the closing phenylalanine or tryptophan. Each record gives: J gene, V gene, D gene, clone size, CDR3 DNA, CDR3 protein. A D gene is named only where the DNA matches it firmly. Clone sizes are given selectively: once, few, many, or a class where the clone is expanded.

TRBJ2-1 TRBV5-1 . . TGCGCCAGCAGTCAAGGATACGGACCCCTCTCCTACAATGAGCAGTTCTTC CASSQGYGPLSYNEQFF
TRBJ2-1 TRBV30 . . TGTGCCTGGAGAACCTACGGCAATGAGCAGTTCTTC CAWRTYGNEQFF
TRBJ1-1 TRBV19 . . TGTGCCAGTAGTCCCGGGGGGTGGGGCACTGAAGCTTTCTTT CASSPGGWGTEAFF
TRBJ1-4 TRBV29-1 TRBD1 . TGCAGCGTGGGGACAGGGACCGAAGGAGAAAAACTGTTTTTT CSVGTGTEGEKLFF
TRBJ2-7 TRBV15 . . TGTGCCACCAGCAGGGGCCGCGACGGGATAGGGGAGCAGTACTTC CATSRGRDGIGEQYF
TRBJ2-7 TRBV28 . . TGTGCCAGCACCGGGGTATTGGAACACGAGCAGTACTTC CASTGVLEHEQYF
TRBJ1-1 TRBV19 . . TGTGCCAGTAGTCCTCGGCCGGACACCACTCTCTCTGAAGCTTTCTTT CASSPRPDTTLSEAFF
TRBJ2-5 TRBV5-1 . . TGCGCCAGCAGCCTCGGATTCGACGGAGAGACCCAGTACTTC CASSLGFDGETQYF
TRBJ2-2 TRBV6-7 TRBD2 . TGTGCCATCAGTGAGTCGGGACTAGCGGCTTCCGGGGAGCTGTTTTTT CAISESGLAASGELFF
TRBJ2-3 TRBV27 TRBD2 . TGTGCCAGCAGCAGGGGGACTAGCGGGGCCACAGATACGCAGTATTTT CASSRGTSGATDTQYF
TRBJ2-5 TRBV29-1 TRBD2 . TGCAGCGTTGAAGGCGGGAGTACCCAAGAGACCCAGTACTTC CSVEGGSTQETQYF
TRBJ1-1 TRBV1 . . TGCGCCAGCAGCCAAGAGTCGGGCGGACCCGTCGAGACTGAAGCTTTCTTT CASSQESGGPVETEAFF
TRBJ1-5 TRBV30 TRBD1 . TGTGCCTGGGGACAGGGCCCCAGTCAGCCCCAGCATTTT CAWGQGPSQPQHF
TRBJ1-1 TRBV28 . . TGTGCCAGCAACCTTTGGGCTTCCACTGAAGCTTTCTTT CASNLWASTEAFF
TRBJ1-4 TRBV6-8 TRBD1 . TGTGCCAGCAGTCTCGGGACAGGACACTATGAAAAACTGTTTTTT CASSLGTGHYEKLFF
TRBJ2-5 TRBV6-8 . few TGTGCCAGCAGTTACTTGGAGGGCGGAGAGACCCAGTACTTC CASSYLEGGETQYF
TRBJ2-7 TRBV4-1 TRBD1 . TGCGCCAGCACTGGACAGGGTAAATACGAGCAGTACTTC CASTGQGKYEQYF
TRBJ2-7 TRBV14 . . TGTGCCAGCAGCCAAGATTGGGTCCGGGGAGAACTGTACTTC CASSQDWVRGELYF
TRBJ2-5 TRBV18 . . TGTGCCAGCTCGCTCTACGGACGGCGGGAGACCCAGTACTTC CASSLYGRRETQYF
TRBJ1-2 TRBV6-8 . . TGTGCCATCAGCCGGGCCGGGGATGGCTACACCTTC CAISRAGDGYTF
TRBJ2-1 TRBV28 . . TGTGCCAGCAGGGGCCCCCGGGCAGCCGCTCAGGGGGAGCAGTTCTTC CASRGPRAAAQGEQFF
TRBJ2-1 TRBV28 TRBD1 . TGTGCCAGCAGTAGACGTGGACAGGGGCATTTCAATGAGCAGTTCTTC CASSRRGQGHFNEQFF
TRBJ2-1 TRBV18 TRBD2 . TGTGCCAGCTCACCCGCCTTCGGTAGCGGGAGGACTAATGAGCAGTTCTTC CASSPAFGSGRTNEQFF
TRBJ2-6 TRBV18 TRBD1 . TGTGCCAGCTCACAACAGGGGGCTGGGGCCAACGTCCTGACTTTC CASSQQGAGANVLTF
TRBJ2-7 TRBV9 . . TGTGCCAGCAGCGTAGCTCCCGGCAGCTCCTACGAGCAGTACTTC CASSVAPGSSYEQYF
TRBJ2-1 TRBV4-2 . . TGTGCCAGCAGCCCCTCCTGGGACCCTGAGCAGTTCTTC CASSPSWDPEQFF
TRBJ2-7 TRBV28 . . TGTGCCAGCAGGAACGCAGACCGTTACGAGCAGTACTTC CASRNADRYEQYF
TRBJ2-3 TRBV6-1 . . TGTGCCAGCAGTGAAGTAGGACTGGCAGATACGCAGTATTTT CASSEVGLADTQYF
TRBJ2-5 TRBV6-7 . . TGTGCCATCAGTGAGTTTCAGGTGTTGAACTTC CAISEFQVLNF
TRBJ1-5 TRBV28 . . TGTGCCAGCAGTTCACAGGTCTATAGCAATCAGCCCCAGCATTTT CASSSQVYSNQPQHF
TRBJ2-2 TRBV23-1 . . TGCGCCAGCAGTCCCCGGGGAGGCGGGGAGCTGTTTTTT CASSPRGGGELFF